The T cell receptor (beta chain) under discussion was sequenced for a study of blood T cell repertoires in COVID-19. As for the study in general: Donors in the United States, Italy and Spain gave samples during acute or convalescent COVID-19. From T cells, B-cell-depleted T cells, or PBMCs came the material, which was cDNA or gDNA.

Adults between about 18 and 89 years of age took part from 20 to 25 US areas. Donors in Cohort 3 counted as recovered after two negative PCRs, clearance, or symptom resolution. The repertoire was sequenced with immunoSEQ multiplex PCR; TCRdb's copy has only in-frame clones and lacks some. The top ten clones hold just under 9% of a sample with 250,000 to 300,000 clones, roughly 91% of them seen once. Notes on this clone: A read error may produce the germline difference seen at one junction end.

The receptor was derived from a man aged 35-49 years who had recovered from COVID-19. Sequencing input: PBMCs or T cells enriched from blood (not recorded which).

DNA for the CDR3: TGTGCCAGCAGTTACGCAGACAGGACCAGGGGAGACTTC. This gives the protein CASSYADRTRGDF. This chain uses TRBV6-5 with TRBJ2-7; D might be TRBD1 (6 bases). The CDR3 has 13 amino acids. Germline CDR1 reads MNHEY; CDR2 reads SVGAGI.